The 19 T cell receptor beta chains reported below all come from one sample, sequenced in a study of blood T cells in healthy people across ages. The second PCR ran roughly 6 to 12 cycles with a sample-barcoded 5' primer and J-beta primers. TCRdb analysed the 5' RACE reads with MiXCR anew, one entry per CDR3 protein. The sample shows about 1.5 million distinct CDR3 sequences, about 42% of them seen only once. Sequences were obtained from blood. The receptors originated from a woman younger than 30 in good health.

The genes are TRBV10-3 and TRBJ2-7, with 8 bases matching TRBD1. The CDR3 totals 15 residues. Per germline, CDR1 ENHRY and CDR2 SYGVKD. The ends lost 3 bases at V and 2 bases at J; junction bases unmatched: 6. The CDR3 nucleotides read TGTGCCATCAGTGACTACAGGGGGTCCCCCTACGAGCAGTACTTC. Translated: CAISDYRGSPYEQYF.

This clonotype was counted only a few times. V and J are TRBV18 and TRBJ2-4, with D possibly called TRBD1 or TRBD2 (7 bases each). The germline V gene encodes CDR1 KGHSH and CDR2 LQKENI. The CDR3 totals 16 residues. V lost 5 bases and J 3 bases, leaving 17 bases between the germline ends. The CDR3 coding sequence is TGTGCCAGCTCAGAGAGGGAGGGACAGATCAAAAACATTCAGTACTTC. This encodes CASSEREGQIKNIQYF.

The J gene is TRBJ2-7, the V gene TRBV28; D perhaps matches TRBD2 (6 bases). The DNA matches TRBJ2-5 better at its end, which makes the J call doubtful. The germline CDR1 and CDR2 sequences are MDHEN and SYDVKM. The CDR3 spans 14 residues. CDR3 nucleotides: TGTGCCAGCAGTGGACGGACTACCCAAGAGACCCAGTACTTC. Translation gives CASSGRTTQETQYF.

This clonotype was seen once. The chain is built from TRBV20-1 and TRBJ2-5; 7 bases align to TRBD1. The CDR3 extends over 14 amino acids. Trimming at V came to 7 bases and at J to 2 bases, leaving 10 bases not matched to a gene. Germline CDR1 is DFQATT and CDR2 is SNEGSKA (reference sequence). The CDR3 reads CSVKQGFRQETQYF. The CDR3, as DNA: TGCAGTGTTAAACAGGGGTTTAGACAAGAGACCCAGTACTTC.

This clonotype occurred once. Germline is not matched at one junction end, which may reflect a read error. The V and J genes are TRBV27 and TRBJ1-2, with D uncertain. This CDR3 contains 14 residues. CDR1 is MNHEY, CDR2 SMNVEV, per germline (reference sequence). CDR3 DNA: TGTGCCGGCAGTTTAACGGTTCGGGGCTATGGCTACACCTTC. As protein: CAGSLTVRGYGYTF.

The J gene is TRBJ2-1, the V gene TRBV2, with D possibly matching TRBD1 (6 bases). The assigned J gene may be wrong: the sequence end matches TRBJ2-7 better. Germline-derived CDR1 and CDR2 are SNHLY and FYNNEI. The CDR3 runs to 16 residues. DNA for the CDR3: TGTGCCAGCATTTCGGGCAGGGGAAGGGTCTACAATGAGCAGTACTTC. Protein product: CASISGRGRVYNEQYF.

The CDR3 loop is CASRQRGLGYTF. CDR3 DNA sequence: TGTGCCAGCCGACAAAGGGGGCTCGGCTACACCTTC. V and J are TRBV28 and TRBJ1-2; 7 positions match TRBD1. This CDR3 spans 12 amino acids. After removal of 8 bases from V and 8 bases from J, the junction contained 8 bases not matched to a gene. Germline V CDR1 and CDR2: MDHEN, SYDVKM.

The rearrangement uses TRBV10-3 and TRBJ2-1; TRBD2 matches 7 bases. CDR3 length: 15 residues. The V gene end was trimmed by 1 base and the J gene end by 4 bases; junction bases not matched to a gene: 4. Germline values: CDR1 ENHRY, CDR2 SYGVKD. CDR3 DNA: TGTGCCATCAGTGAGTTGAGCGGGGCTTACAATGAGCAGTTCTTC. Its protein is CAISELSGAYNEQFF.

This clonotype was counted a few times. The chain joins TRBV18 to TRBJ2-1; 8 bases fit TRBD2. Germline CDR1 and CDR2: KGHSH and LQKENI. The CDR3 sequence is 15 residues long. V was pared by 3 bases and J by 5 bases, with 6 bases of the junction left unmatched. CDR3 amino acids: CASSPLSGGDNEQFF. The CDR3 coding sequence is TGTGCCAGCTCACCCCTCTCGGGGGGGGACAATGAGCAGTTCTTC.

The chain joins TRBV10-3 to TRBJ2-3; D remains unclear. Trimming pared 0 bases from V and 11 bases from J, leaving 12 bases between. Germline V gene data show CDR1 as ENHRY and CDR2 as SYGVKD. This CDR3 has 13 amino acids. CDR3 residues: CAISESTQSQQYF. CDR3 DNA: TGTGCCATCAGTGAGTCGACCCAGTCGCAGCAGTATTTT.

The gene calls are TRBV7-2 and TRBJ1-2; D is perhaps TRBD1 (6 bases). Germline V CDR1 and CDR2: SGHTA, FQGNSA. The CDR3 runs to 14 residues. V shed 0 bases and J shed 6 bases, with 11 bases lying between them. CDR3 coding DNA: TGTGCCAGCAGCTTAGCCACAGGGTTCGATGGCTACACCTTC. Its protein product is CASSLATGFDGYTF.

A few counts support this clonotype. The chain has TRBV6-2 or TRBV6-3 and TRBJ2-3; D gene ambiguous. V was clipped by 5 bases and J by 4 bases, with 13 bases between them. This CDR3 has 14 amino acids. Germline-derived CDR1 and CDR2 are MNHEY and SVGEGT. CDR3 in DNA: TGTGCCAGCAGTCGACCGGGTTCATCAGATACGCAGTATTTT. Its protein product is CASSRPGSSDTQYF.

This clonotype showed up just a few times. V usage is TRBV6-5 and J usage is TRBJ1-5, with 8 bases lining up with TRBD1. The germline V gene encodes CDR1 MNHEY and CDR2 SVGAGI. The CDR3 contains 16 residues. V gave up 4 bases and J gave up 4 bases; unmatched junction bases: 9. The CDR3 coding sequence is TGTGCCAGCAGTTCCGGACAGGGAAACTTTAATCAGCCCCAGCATTTT. Encoded protein: CASSSGQGNFNQPQHF.

The DNA for the CDR3 is TGCAGCGTATTACTAGCGGGGGACTACGAGCAGTACTTC. Residues: CSVLLAGDYEQYF. The chain links TRBV29-1 to TRBJ2-7, with TRBD2 identical over 11 bases. This CDR3 is built from 13 residues. Looked up from germline, CDR1 is SQVTM and CDR2 is ANQGSEA. V shed 6 bases, J shed 3 bases, and the junction held 4 bases outside the gene matches.

Here the CDR3 reads CASSPTLGLAGTTDTQYF. For the CDR3, the DNA is TGTGCCAGCTCACCGACCCTGGGACTAGCGGGGACCACAGATACGCAGTATTTT. V is TRBV18 and J is TRBJ2-3; TRBD2 matches 13 bases. Germline-derived CDR1 and CDR2 are KGHSH and LQKENI. CDR3 size: 18 residues. With 3 bases clipped from V and 2 bases from J, the junction kept 8 bases outside the gene matches.

This clonotype has more than one count but fewer than ten. The chain employs TRBV4-1 and TRBJ2-7, with 7 bases aligning to TRBD2. V trimming: 0 bases; J trimming: 0 bases; junction bases outside the gene matches: 5. From germline, CDR1 is MGHRA and CDR2 YSYEKL. The CDR3 extends over 16 amino acids. The CDR3 nucleotides are TGCGCCAGCAGCCAAGATAGTAGGACTAGCTCCTACGAGCAGTACTTC. Protein product: CASSQDSRTSSYEQYF.

This clonotype has a handful of counts. This rearrangement joins TRBV20-1 to TRBJ2-1, with TRBD2 matching over 11 bases. The V gene's germline CDR1 is DFQATT and CDR2 SNEGSKA (reference sequence). The V segment lost 6 bases and the J segment 6 bases; nucleotides outside the gene matches: 7. The CDR3 spans 14 residues. The CDR3 bases are TGCAGTGCCATAGCGGGAGGGCCCGGCAATGAGCAGTTCTTC. It codes for CSAIAGGPGNEQFF.

The rearrangement links TRBV5-1 to TRBJ2-5, with D possibly matching TRBD1 (6 bases). The J call may be mistaken, given a closer DNA end match to TRBJ2-1. Germline CDR1 reads SGHRS; CDR2 reads YFSETQ. The CDR3 length is 14 residues. Here the CDR3 DNA reads TGCGCCAGCAGCTTGGGACAGGCCCAAGAGACCCAGTTCTTC. Its protein product is CASSLGQAQETQFF.

This chain uses TRBV30 with TRBJ1-5; the D is unclear. The V gene's germline CDR1 is GTSNPN and CDR2 SVGIG (reference sequence). V lost 3 bases and J lost 3, with 9 bases in between. The CDR3 runs 13 residues. The CDR3 nucleotides read TGTGCCTGGAGGCAGGCGATCAATCAGCCCCAGCATTTT. Translation gives CAWRQAINQPQHF.